This T cell receptor beta chain emerged from a study of blood T cell repertoires in COVID-19. Background on the study: Samples taken during acute and convalescent COVID-19 were collected in the United States, Italy and Spain. PBMCs, B-cell-depleted T cells, or T cells were the source of the cDNA or gDNA that made up the material.

Trimming removed 3 bases from V and 4 bases from J, with 7 bases in between. From germline, CDR1 is SGHTA and CDR2 FQGNSA. The length of the CDR3 is 13 residues. This clone was observed a single time. Other DNA sequences within the sample encode an identical CDR3. Source study methods: How many nucleated cells were present was estimated from reference gene primer amplification. The data were produced by immunoSEQ multiplex PCR, yet TCRdb's version contains in-frame clones alone and is incomplete. V, J and clone size are taken as reported in that table, and D and trimming were inferred from the DNA itself. There are over 200,000 clones in the sample; approximately 85% occur only once, and roughly 0.8% lies in the top ten.

The chain combines TRBV7-2 with TRBJ2-1; tentative D call: TRBD2 (6 bases). The receptor was isolated from a woman aged 25-40 years with acute or convalescent COVID-19. The sequenced sample consisted of peripheral blood. CDR3 nucleotide sequence: TGTGCCAGCAGCTTTGGGGGGTACAATGAGCAGTTCTTC. Its translation: CASSFGGYNEQFF.